This paragraph covers one T cell receptor (beta chain) sequence. Its target is unknown. The data belong to a study of cytomegalovirus exposure and HLA in healthy donors. Study findings and constraints: Previous analysis showed most TCR beta V segments were productive about 90% or about 30% of the time.

CDR1 is SGHRS, CDR2 YFSETQ, per germline. The V end lost 0 bases, the J end lost 5 bases, and 14 bases lay between the germline ends. The CDR3 is made up of 15 amino acids. The study ran its PCR with 60 Vbeta and 13 Jbeta primers. Generated by immunoSEQ multiplex PCR, the TCRdb table keeps only in-frame clones and is missing some. The profile shows some 220,000 clones, around 89% of them singletons. Material for sequencing was PBMCs. This sequence was found in a woman aged 18-29 years in good health and CMV-seronegative. J is TRBJ2-5 and V is TRBV5-1, with D possibly being TRBD2 (5 bases). CDR3 coding DNA: TGCGCCAGCAGCTTGGGGGCGAGGGCCGGGGAGACCCAGTACTTC. It specifies CASSLGARAGETQYF.